Listed below are T cell receptor beta chains from one sample, sequenced in a study of post-analysis software for immune sequencing data. TCRdb re-derived calls from the PCR reads in MiXCR, one entry per CDR3 protein. The table includes about 540,000 distinct CDR3 sequences, 30% to 40% detected once. Sequencing was carried out using blood. The receptors were gathered from a girl younger than 18 with multiple sclerosis. The conserved cysteine and the conserved F or W are not part of the CDR3 here. The size of a clone is reported for some rows only, either as once, few or many, or as a class for expanded clones.

j_call: TRBJ1-5; clone_size: NA; v_call: TRBV7-8; cdr3_aa: ASSSRDRGASQPQH
j_call: TRBJ1-5; clone_size: NA; v_call: TRBV20-1; cdr3_aa: SASPPAGARQPQH
j_call: TRBJ1-5; clone_size: NA; v_call: TRBV28; cdr3_aa: ASSVIMGAGGQPQH
j_call: TRBJ2-5; clone_size: few; v_call: TRBV24-1; cdr3_aa: ATSDPGRPETQY
j_call: TRBJ2-3; clone_size: NA; v_call: TRBV20-1; cdr3_aa: SASQAVTTDTQY
j_call: TRBJ1-5; clone_size: few; v_call: TRBV6-1; cdr3_aa: ASKGRNSNQPQH
j_call: TRBJ2-5; clone_size: NA; v_call: TRBV25-1; cdr3_aa: ASSEWQLGKETQY
j_call: TRBJ1-1; clone_size: NA; v_call: TRBV29-1; cdr3_aa: SVTTGGDTEAF
j_call: TRBJ2-7; clone_size: NA; v_call: TRBV20-1; cdr3_aa: SATTLDRGDYEQY
j_call: TRBJ2-3; clone_size: NA; v_call: TRBV5-1; cdr3_aa: ASSWTGPSTDTQY
j_call: TRBJ1-4; clone_size: few; v_call: TRBV27; cdr3_aa: ASSPRGPTNEKLF
j_call: TRBJ2-3; clone_size: few; v_call: TRBV20-1; cdr3_aa: SARDSGPGARGDTQY
j_call: TRBJ2-3; clone_size: few; v_call: TRBV10-3; cdr3_aa: AISRDSQSTDTQY
j_call: TRBJ1-4; clone_size: NA; v_call: TRBV4-1; cdr3_aa: ASSQVWVNEKLF
j_call: TRBJ2-7; clone_size: NA; v_call: TRBV7-2; cdr3_aa: ASSFPGTVSYEQY
j_call: TRBJ2-3; clone_size: NA; v_call: TRBV5-1; cdr3_aa: ASSFEGAADTQY
j_call: TRBJ1-4; clone_size: NA; v_call: TRBV20-1; cdr3_aa: SARDRDKPRGEKLF
j_call: TRBJ1-2; clone_size: few; v_call: TRBV5-1; cdr3_aa: ASSSGTRSGIYGYT
j_call: TRBJ1-2; clone_size: NA; v_call: TRBV29-1; cdr3_aa: SVGGTATHNYGYT
j_call: TRBJ1-1; clone_size: NA; v_call: TRBV7-2; cdr3_aa: ASSLRQGRNTEAF
j_call: TRBJ1-6; clone_size: NA; v_call: TRBV5-1; cdr3_aa: ASSLEDNSALH
j_call: TRBJ2-2; clone_size: NA; v_call: TRBV29-1; cdr3_aa: SVDPKGTGELF
j_call: TRBJ2-1; clone_size: once; v_call: TRBV10-2; cdr3_aa: ASRQSGGDYNEQF
j_call: TRBJ1-2; clone_size: NA; v_call: TRBV7-9; cdr3_aa: ASSPTGNGHT
j_call: TRBJ2-7; clone_size: few; v_call: TRBV11-2; cdr3_aa: ASSVRQGHYEQY
j_call: TRBJ2-3; clone_size: few; v_call: TRBV7-8; cdr3_aa: ASSLGTSGALSTDTQY
j_call: TRBJ2-5; clone_size: many; v_call: TRBV3-1; cdr3_aa: ASSQGHGSGGLPEY
j_call: TRBJ1-2; clone_size: NA; v_call: TRBV28; cdr3_aa: ASSLSILWDGYT
j_call: TRBJ1-5; clone_size: NA; v_call: TRBV20-1; cdr3_aa: SARTGAGGIIGNQPQH
j_call: TRBJ1-4; clone_size: once; v_call: TRBV5-4; cdr3_aa: ASSSGTSEKLF
j_call: TRBJ2-7; clone_size: NA; v_call: TRBV6-2/TRBV6-3; cdr3_aa: AGRDSRDRFYEQY
j_call: TRBJ2-5; clone_size: NA; v_call: TRBV5-4; cdr3_aa: ASSSPGQGVQETQY
j_call: TRBJ2-7; clone_size: NA; v_call: TRBV19; cdr3_aa: ASSAGGPKGYEQY
j_call: TRBJ2-3; clone_size: NA; v_call: TRBV20-1; cdr3_aa: SATGGKSTDTQY
j_call: TRBJ1-2; clone_size: few; v_call: TRBV3-1; cdr3_aa: ASSQFRDRDGDGYT
j_call: TRBJ2-5; clone_size: few; v_call: TRBV12-3/TRBV12-4; cdr3_aa: ASSSGPPQETQY
j_call: TRBJ2-5; clone_size: NA; v_call: TRBV27; cdr3_aa: ASSGPRTGGGETQY
j_call: TRBJ2-5; clone_size: NA; v_call: TRBV3-1; cdr3_aa: ASSQTGSQTQY
j_call: TRBJ1-2; clone_size: few; v_call: TRBV14; cdr3_aa: ASSQRPGDYGYT
j_call: TRBJ2-5; clone_size: few; v_call: TRBV6-5; cdr3_aa: ASSGLAGAPQETQY
j_call: TRBJ2-7; clone_size: few; v_call: TRBV7-2; cdr3_aa: ASSLALGAYEQY
j_call: TRBJ2-7; clone_size: NA; v_call: TRBV25-1; cdr3_aa: ATQTYRGRNYEQY
j_call: TRBJ1-1; clone_size: NA; v_call: TRBV9; cdr3_aa: ASSVVGVLNTEAF
j_call: TRBJ2-1; clone_size: few; v_call: TRBV12-3/TRBV12-4; cdr3_aa: ASSPGTSGGPSYNEQF
j_call: TRBJ2-3; clone_size: few; v_call: TRBV10-3; cdr3_aa: AISYTDTQY
j_call: TRBJ2-1; clone_size: NA; v_call: TRBV5-1; cdr3_aa: ASSLGFELNEQF
j_call: TRBJ2-7; clone_size: NA; v_call: TRBV6-5; cdr3_aa: ASRDGIVGFYEQY
j_call: TRBJ1-1; clone_size: NA; v_call: TRBV15; cdr3_aa: ATSGYQGALRIAEAF
j_call: TRBJ2-4; clone_size: few; v_call: TRBV20-1; cdr3_aa: SARSLAGKNIQY
j_call: TRBJ2-5; clone_size: NA; v_call: TRBV10-3; cdr3_aa: AISGLQETQY
j_call: TRBJ2-3; clone_size: few; v_call: TRBV7-2; cdr3_aa: ASSFMRGLGTDTQY
j_call: TRBJ1-2; clone_size: few; v_call: TRBV7-2; cdr3_aa: ASSRTGTGAYGYT
j_call: TRBJ1-4; clone_size: NA; v_call: TRBV7-8; cdr3_aa: ASSLVQGRGHEKLF
j_call: TRBJ1-2; clone_size: NA; v_call: TRBV5-1; cdr3_aa: ASSIGAGYT
j_call: TRBJ2-1; clone_size: many; v_call: TRBV6-6; cdr3_aa: ASRSGGSTYNEQF